The text below deals with one TCR beta chain. Its antigen is as yet unknown. Each of the TCR libraries took roughly 4,000 ng of total RNA. During cDNA synthesis, UMIs that each contained a 6-nucleotide sample barcode were added by means of template switching. TCRdb reprocessed the 5' RACE reads; each CDR3 protein has one entry and no DNA is given. The sample yields fewer than 150,000 distinct CDR3 sequences, of which the top ten take up roughly 2.5%. CDR1 and CDR2 from the germline V gene are DFQATT and SNEGSKA (reference sequence). The CDR3 contains 16 residues. The sample belongs to a study of monozygotic twins with inflammatory bowel disease. Study observations and caveats: Perhaps reflecting limited power, concordant and discordant twins did not differ in repertoire similarity.

The chain uses TRBV20-1 and TRBJ1-5; TCRdb names TRBD1, which stays unverified in the absence of DNA. The source material was blood. The receptor comes from a human donor with ulcerative colitis or Crohn's disease, or a healthy co-twin of an affected twin (not recorded which). CDR3: CSARQGEGLLNQPRHF.